This T cell receptor (beta chain) stems from a study of T-cell reconstitution after alpha-beta-depleted transplantation in children (dated by TCRdb to about 2016). About the investigation overall: Using TCR repertoire profiling, the study followed T-cell immune reconstitution in a quantitative way in children after TCRalphabeta/CD19-depleted allogeneic hematopoietic cell transplantation.

The method was PCR. The reads were generated on an Illumina HiSeq 2500. To normalize quantification of the TCRbeta repertoire, the TCR libraries were built with molecular barcoding that relied on unique molecular identifiers. TCRdb redid the processing of the public reads, applying fastp at Q25 and MiXCR, and retained in-frame beta chains. Each CDR3 protein gets just one entry, which takes the most common genes and DNA from the rows behind it. The sample has about 1,000,000 distinct CDR3 sequences on record, about 26% of them singletons. The ten largest clones represent about 28% of the sample. Study-wide conclusions, independent of this receptor: In some patients, the high TCRbeta diversity seen at day 60 was put down to recipient T cells and intrathymic progenitors that had survived conditioning. Over subsequent months, a decline in hyperexpanded clone frequencies was noted, and after one year, T-cell counts and TCRbeta diversity were mostly ascribed to newly produced T cells. The apparently early recovery of alphabetaT-cell counts about two months after transplant reportedly depended on only several hundred rapidly expanded clones that came from non-depleted graft cells.

In the case of this clonotype: Its antigen target is currently unknown. The input lacks base qualities; no much larger clone sits a single base away.

Taken with the paper, the label for treatment or condition translates to: allogeneic hematopoietic cell transplantation with graft depleted of TCRalphabeta T cells and CD19 B cells. The transplant recipients were children given TCRalphabeta/CD19-depleted allogeneic hematopoietic cell grafts. The CDR3 sequence holds 15 residues, the cysteine and phenylalanine included. Here the CDR3 DNA is all that survives: 45 bases in frame from base 1. The junction carries 12 bases between V and J, which are trimmed by 3 bases and 2 bases respectively. CDR1 and CDR2 are read off the germline V gene (reference sequence) as SEHNR and FQNEAQ.

The material was PBMCs, mostly from graft donor cells, obtained 360 days after TCRalphabeta/CD19-depleted stem cell transplant. The clonotype originates from a boy in the first two years of life who had a stem cell transplant for SCID, so the T cells may come from the graft donor. The sequence links TRBV7-9 to TRBJ2-3; the D gene assignment is ambiguous. The sequence in DNA is TGTGCCAGCAGCTTTTATATGTCGAACACAGATACGCAGTATTTT. It codes for CASSFYMSNTDTQYF. With the portions outside the CDR3 filled from the reference TRBV7-9 and TRBJ2-3 genes, the complete variable region becomes DTGVSQNPRHKITKRGQNVTFRCDPISEHNRLYWYRQTLGQGPEFLTYFQNEAQLEKSRLLSDRFSAERPKGSFSTLEIQRTEQGDSAMYLCASSFYMSNTDTQYFGPGTRLTVL.